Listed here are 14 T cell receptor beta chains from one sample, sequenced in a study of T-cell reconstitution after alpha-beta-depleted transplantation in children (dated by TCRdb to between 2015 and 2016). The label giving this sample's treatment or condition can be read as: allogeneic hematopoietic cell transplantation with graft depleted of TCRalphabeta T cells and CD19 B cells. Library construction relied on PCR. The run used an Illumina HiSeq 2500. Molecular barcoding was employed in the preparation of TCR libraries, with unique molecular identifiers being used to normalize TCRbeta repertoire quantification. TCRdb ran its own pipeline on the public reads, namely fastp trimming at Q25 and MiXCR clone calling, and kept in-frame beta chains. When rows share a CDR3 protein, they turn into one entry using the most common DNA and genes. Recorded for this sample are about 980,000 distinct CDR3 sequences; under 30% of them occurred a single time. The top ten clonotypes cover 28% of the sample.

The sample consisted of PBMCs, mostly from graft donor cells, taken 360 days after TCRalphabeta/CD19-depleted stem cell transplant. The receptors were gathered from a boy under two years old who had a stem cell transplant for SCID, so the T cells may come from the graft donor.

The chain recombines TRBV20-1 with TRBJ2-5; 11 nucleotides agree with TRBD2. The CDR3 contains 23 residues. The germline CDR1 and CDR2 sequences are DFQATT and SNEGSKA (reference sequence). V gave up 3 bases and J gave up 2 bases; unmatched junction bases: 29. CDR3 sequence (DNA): TGCAGTGCTAGTCCCCGACTAGCGGGGTTTATAGGACCCACCATCGGAGCACAAGAGACCCAGTACTTC. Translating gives CSASPRLAGFIGPTIGAQETQYF.

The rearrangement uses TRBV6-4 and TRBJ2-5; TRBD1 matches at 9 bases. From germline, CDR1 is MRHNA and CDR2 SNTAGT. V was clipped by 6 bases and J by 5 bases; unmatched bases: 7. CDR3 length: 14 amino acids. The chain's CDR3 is CASRGTGFGETQYF. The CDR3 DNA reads TGTGCCAGCAGGGGGACAGGGTTTGGGGAGACCCAGTACTTC.

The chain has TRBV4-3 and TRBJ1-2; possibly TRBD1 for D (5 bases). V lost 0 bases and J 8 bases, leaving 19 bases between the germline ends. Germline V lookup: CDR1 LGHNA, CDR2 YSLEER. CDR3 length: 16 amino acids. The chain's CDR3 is CASSQDNVQGPSGYTF. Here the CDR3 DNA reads TGCGCCAGCAGCCAAGATAACGTCCAGGGCCCTTCGGGCTACACCTTC.

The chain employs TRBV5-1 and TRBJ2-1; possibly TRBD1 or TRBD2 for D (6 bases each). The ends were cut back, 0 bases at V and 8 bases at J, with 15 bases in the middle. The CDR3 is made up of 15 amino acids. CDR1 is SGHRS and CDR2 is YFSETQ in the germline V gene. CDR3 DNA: TGCGCCAGCAGCTTGGCCACAGGGCCGGGGGATGAGCAGTTCTTC. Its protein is CASSLATGPGDEQFF.

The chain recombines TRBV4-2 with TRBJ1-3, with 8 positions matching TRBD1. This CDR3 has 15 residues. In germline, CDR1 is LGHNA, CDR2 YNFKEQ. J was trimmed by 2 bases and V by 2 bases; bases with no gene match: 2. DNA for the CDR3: TGTGCCAGCAGCCAATGGACAGGGACTGGAAACACCATATATTTT. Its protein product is CASSQWTGTGNTIYF.

The CDR3 sequence is CASSFRAPAETQYF. The CDR3 bases are TGTGCCAGCAGTTTCCGTGCTCCGGCAGAGACCCAGTACTTC. The genes are TRBV6-5 and TRBJ2-5; D unclear. CDR1 and CDR2 from the germline V gene are MNHEY and SVGAGI. Trimming left V 4 bases short and J 4 bases short, with 13 bases between. This CDR3 is 14 amino acids long.

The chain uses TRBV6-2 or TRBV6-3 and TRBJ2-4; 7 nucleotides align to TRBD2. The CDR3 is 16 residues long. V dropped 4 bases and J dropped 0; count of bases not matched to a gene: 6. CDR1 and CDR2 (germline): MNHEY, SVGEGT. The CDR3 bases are TGTGCCAGCAGTTTAAGCGGGGTACGAGCCAAAAACATTCAGTACTTC. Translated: CASSLSGVRAKNIQYF.

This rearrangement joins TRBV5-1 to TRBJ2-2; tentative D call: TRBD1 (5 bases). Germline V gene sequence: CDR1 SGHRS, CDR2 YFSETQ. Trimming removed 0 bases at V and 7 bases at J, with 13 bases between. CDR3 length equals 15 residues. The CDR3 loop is CASSLAAGNIGELFF. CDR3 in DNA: TGCGCCAGCAGCTTGGCCGCAGGGAATATCGGGGAGCTGTTTTTT. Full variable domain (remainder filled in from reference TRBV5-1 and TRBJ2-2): KAGVTQTPRYLIKTRGQQVTLSCSPISGHRSVSWYQQTPGQGLQFLFEYFSETQRNKGNFPGRFSGRQFSNSRSEMNVSTLELGDSALYLCASSLAAGNIGELFFGEGSRLTVL.

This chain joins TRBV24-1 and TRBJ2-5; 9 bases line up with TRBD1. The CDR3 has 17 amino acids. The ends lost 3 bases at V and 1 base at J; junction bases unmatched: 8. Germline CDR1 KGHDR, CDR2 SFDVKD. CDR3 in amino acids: CATSDAGTGPTQETQYF. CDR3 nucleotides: TGTGCCACCAGTGATGCCGGGACAGGGCCGACCCAAGAGACCCAGTACTTC.

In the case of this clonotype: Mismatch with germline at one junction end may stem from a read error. CDR3 loop: CVSSYDFRGDTQYF. For the CDR3, the DNA is TGTGTCAGCAGTTACGATTTCAGGGGGGATACGCAGTATTTT. This chain joins TRBV5-6 and TRBJ2-3; the match to TRBD1 covers 7 bases. The V gene's germline CDR1 is SGHDT and CDR2 YYEEEE. This CDR3 spans 14 amino acids.

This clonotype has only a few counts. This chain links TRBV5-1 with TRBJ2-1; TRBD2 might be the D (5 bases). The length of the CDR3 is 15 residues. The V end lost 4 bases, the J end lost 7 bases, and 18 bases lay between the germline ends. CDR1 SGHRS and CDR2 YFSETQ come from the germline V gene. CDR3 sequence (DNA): TGCGCCAGCAGCCCGGAGGCCAACCCCCCGAATGAGCAGTTCTTC. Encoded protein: CASSPEANPPNEQFF. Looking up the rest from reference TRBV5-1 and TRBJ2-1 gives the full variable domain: KAGVTQTPRYLIKTRGQQVTLSCSPISGHRSVSWYQQTPGQGLQFLFEYFSETQRNKGNFPGRFSGRQFSNSRSEMNVSTLELGDSALYLCASSPEANPPNEQFFGPGTRLTVL.

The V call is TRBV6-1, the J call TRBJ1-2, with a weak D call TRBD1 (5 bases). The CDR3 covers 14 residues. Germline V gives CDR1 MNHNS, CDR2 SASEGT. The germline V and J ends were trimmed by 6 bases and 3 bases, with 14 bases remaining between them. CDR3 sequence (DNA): TGTGCCAGCAGCCGGGACCGCGCTTACTATGGCTACACCTTC. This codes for CASSRDRAYYGYTF.

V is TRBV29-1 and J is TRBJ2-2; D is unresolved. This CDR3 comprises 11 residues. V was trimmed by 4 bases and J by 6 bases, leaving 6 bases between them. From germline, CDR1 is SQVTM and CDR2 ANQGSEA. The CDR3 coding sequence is TGCAGCGTTGCCGACGCCGGGGAGCTGTTTTTT. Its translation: CSVADAGELFF.

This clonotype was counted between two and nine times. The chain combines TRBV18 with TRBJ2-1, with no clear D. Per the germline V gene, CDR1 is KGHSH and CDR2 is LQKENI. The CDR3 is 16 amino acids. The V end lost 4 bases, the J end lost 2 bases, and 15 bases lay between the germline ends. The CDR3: CASSRNSHLAYNEQFF. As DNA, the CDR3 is TGTGCCAGCTCACGGAACTCCCATCTAGCCTACAATGAGCAGTTCTTC.